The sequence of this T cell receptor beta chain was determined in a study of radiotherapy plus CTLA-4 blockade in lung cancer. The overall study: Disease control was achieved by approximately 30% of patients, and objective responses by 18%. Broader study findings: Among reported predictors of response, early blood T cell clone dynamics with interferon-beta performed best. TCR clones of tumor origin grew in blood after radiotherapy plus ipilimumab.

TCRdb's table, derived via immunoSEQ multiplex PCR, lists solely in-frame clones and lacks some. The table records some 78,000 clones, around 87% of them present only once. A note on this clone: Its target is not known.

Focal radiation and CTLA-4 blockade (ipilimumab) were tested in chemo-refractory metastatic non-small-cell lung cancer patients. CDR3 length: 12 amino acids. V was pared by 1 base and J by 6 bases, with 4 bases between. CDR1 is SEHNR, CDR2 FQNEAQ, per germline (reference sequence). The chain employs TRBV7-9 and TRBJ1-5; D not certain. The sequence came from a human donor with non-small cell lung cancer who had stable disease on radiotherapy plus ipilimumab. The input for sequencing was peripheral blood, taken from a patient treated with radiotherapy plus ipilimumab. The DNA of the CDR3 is TGTGCCAGCAGCTTAGACTTTCAGCCCCAGCATTTT. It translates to CASSLDFQPQHF.